This TCR beta chain is drawn from a study of cytomegalovirus exposure and HLA in healthy donors. This clone came up a few times. No antigen is known for it. V was trimmed by 5 bases and J by 5 bases, leaving 19 bases between them. The CDR3 is made up of 15 amino acids. Germline values: CDR1 SGHVS, CDR2 FQNEAQ. Study observations and caveats: By a later analysis, the bulk of CMV-associated TCR beta chains appeared HLA-restricted. The classifier reportedly diagnosed cytomegalovirus status with high specificity and sensitivity. A missense DCLRE1C variant was associated with V- and J-gene trimming of TCR beta chains in a later analysis, and an independent cohort replicated the association.

The PCR contained 60 Vbeta and 13 Jbeta primers. The repertoire was sequenced with immunoSEQ multiplex PCR; TCRdb's copy has only in-frame clones and lacks some. This sample has roughly 150,000 clones, with roughly 10% found just once. The TCR was taken from a man in his forties or fifties in good health and CMV-seronegative. The V gene is TRBV7-8, the J gene TRBJ2-7, with D uncertain. The sample taken for sequencing was PBMCs. CDR3 sequence: CASSRGQWSANEQYF. The CDR3 coding sequence is TGTGCCAGCAGCCGCGGTCAGTGGTCGGCAAACGAGCAGTACTTC.